These 32 T cell receptor beta chains were all obtained from the same sample, sequenced in a study of shared clonotypes between healthy human individuals (TCRdb year 2020). Library generation was performed with the immunoSEQ multiplex PCR assay. TCRdb stores this immuneACCESS table with in-frame sequences only. Part of the clones is absent; in the studies checked, under half of the shortfall reflects unresolved V genes, and no reason is known for the rest. This sample holds nearly 1 million clones; approximately 76% were observed only once. Of the sample, approximately 1.5% is held by the ten largest clones. Sequencing was carried out using memory CD4+ T cells sorted from blood. The sample's cell subset or site, from its label and the paper: CD45RA-negative fraction. The receptors stem from a young man in good health.

V gene TRBV10-2 combines with J gene TRBJ2-7; 11 bases are shared with TRBD2. This CDR3 region has 13 residues. Per germline, CDR1 WSHSY and CDR2 SAAADI. The J segment lost 12 bases and the V segment lost 7 bases, leaving 11 bases of the junction unmatched. The CDR3 is CASTGTSGSSGYF. CDR3 DNA: TGCGCCAGCACGGGCACTAGCGGGAGTTCGGGGTACTTC.

V gene TRBV5-6 combines with J gene TRBJ1-5; 7 bases fit TRBD1. The length of the CDR3 is 15 residues. Germline V gene sequence: CDR1 SGHDT, CDR2 YYEEEE. V was pared by 5 bases and J by 0 bases, with 5 bases of the junction left unmatched. This CDR3 is CASSSQGFSNQPQHF. The CDR3 DNA is TGTGCCAGCAGTTCACAGGGGTTTAGCAATCAGCCCCAGCATTTT.

This clone has only one observation. This CDR3 is CASSPEASGRDGTDTQYF. The CDR3, as DNA: TGCGCCAGCAGCCCGGAGGCTAGCGGGAGAGATGGCACAGATACGCAGTATTTT. The chain employs TRBV5-1 and TRBJ2-3, with 10 bases fitting TRBD2. The CDR3 is made up of 18 amino acids. Unmatched junction bases numbered 12, after V lost 4 bases and J lost 1 base. The V gene's germline CDR1 is SGHRS and CDR2 YFSETQ.

The count of this clone is one. The genes are TRBV7-6 and TRBJ1-1; no clear D. CDR3 length equals 15 residues. CDR1 and CDR2 (germline): SGHVS, FNYEAQ. V lost 1 base and J 1 base, leaving 10 bases between the germline ends. CDR3 in amino acids: CASSLVEGTNTEAFF. DNA of the CDR3: TGTGCCAGCAGCTTAGTGGAGGGTACGAACACTGAAGCTTTCTTT.

V gene TRBV5-1 combines with J gene TRBJ2-7; the match to TRBD1 covers 10 bases. CDR1 SGHRS and CDR2 YFSETQ come from the germline V gene. This CDR3 has 15 residues. V shed 0 bases, J shed 5 bases, and the junction held 5 bases outside the gene matches. The CDR3 is CASSLDGQGVHEQYF. The CDR3 bases are TGCGCCAGCAGCTTGGACGGACAGGGGGTCCACGAGCAGTACTTC.

The V and J genes are TRBV10-3 and TRBJ2-3; possible D gene TRBD2, 6 bases. With 10 bases removed from V and 1 base from J, the gap between germline ends came to 15 bases. The CDR3 sequence is 14 residues long. CDR1 and CDR2 (germline): ENHRY, SYGVKD. CDR3 loop: CATGARGGTDTQYF. CDR3 sequence (DNA): TGTGCCACGGGAGCCCGGGGTGGCACAGATACGCAGTATTTT.

The chain couples TRBV30 to TRBJ2-7; D call uncertain. This CDR3 is 13 amino acids long. Germline V gene sequence: CDR1 GTSNPN, CDR2 SVGIG (reference sequence). The ends were cut back, 4 bases at V and 0 bases at J, with 10 bases in the middle. CDR3 DNA: TGTGCCTGGAATCTGGTTCCCTCCTACGAGCAGTACTTC. Amino acid sequence: CAWNLVPSYEQYF.

The chain recombines TRBV5-1 with TRBJ2-3; TRBD2 aligns across 8 bases. Germline-derived CDR1 and CDR2 are SGHRS and YFSETQ. The CDR3 is made up of 16 amino acids. With V trimmed by 3 bases and J by 1 base, 7 bases remained unmatched. The CDR3 loop reads CASSSNPSGRTDTQYF. The CDR3, as DNA: TGCGCCAGCAGCTCCAACCCTAGCGGGCGCACAGATACGCAGTATTTT.

This clone has a single count. This chain uses TRBV9 with TRBJ2-2; no clear D. Germline-derived CDR1 and CDR2 are SGDLS and YYNGEE. Deletions cut 0 bases from V and 8 bases from J, with 11 bases between. The CDR3 extends over 14 amino acids. The CDR3: CASSVAQASGELFF. CDR3 DNA: TGTGCCAGCAGCGTAGCCCAGGCATCTGGGGAGCTGTTTTTT.

This chain joins TRBV7-8 and TRBJ1-3, with 8 bases lining up with TRBD1. The CDR3 length is 15 residues. Germline loops: CDR1 SGHVS, CDR2 FQNEAQ. The V gene end was trimmed by 4 bases and the J gene end by 1 base; junction bases not matched to a gene: 3. The CDR3 spells CASSSDRVSGNTIYF. The CDR3 nucleotides read TGTGCCAGCAGCTCGGACAGGGTTTCTGGAAACACCATATATTTT. Filled out from reference TRBV7-8 and TRBJ1-3, the complete variable domain reads GAGVSQSPRYKVAKRGQDVALRCDPISGHVSLFWYQQALGQGPEFLTYFQNEAQLDKSGLPSDRFFAERPEGSVSTLKIQRTQQEDSAVYLCASSSDRVSGNTIYFGEGSWLTVV.

This clone was seen only once. This chain links TRBV6-1 with TRBJ1-2; maybe TRBD1 (5 bases). The CDR3 totals 13 residues. Trimming took off 5 bases at V and 4 bases at J, with 11 bases between the two ends. CDR1 and CDR2 (germline): MNHNS, SASEGT. This chain's CDR3 is CASSPTGFYGYTF. In DNA, the CDR3 is TGTGCCAGCAGTCCAACAGGTTTCTATGGCTACACCTTC.

Only one count was recorded for this clone. The J gene is TRBJ1-2, the V gene TRBV30; TRBD1 matches at 10 bases. This CDR3 is built from 14 residues. With 1 base clipped from V and 4 bases from J, the junction kept 3 bases outside the gene matches. The germline gives CDR1 GTSNPN, CDR2 SVGIG (reference sequence). The CDR3 spells CAWSEGQGPYGYTF. DNA of the CDR3: TGTGCCTGGAGTGAGGGACAGGGGCCCTATGGCTACACCTTC.

This chain joins TRBV11-2 and TRBJ1-2; 7 nucleotides line up with TRBD1. Looked up from germline, CDR1 is SGHAT and CDR2 is FQNNGV. V lost 1 base to trimming and J lost 0 bases; unmatched junction nucleotides: 5. The CDR3 is made up of 16 amino acids. The CDR3 sequence is CASSLGTGKTNYGYTF. The CDR3 nucleotides read TGTGCCAGCAGCTTAGGGACAGGAAAGACTAACTATGGCTACACCTTC.

V gene TRBV5-1 combines with J gene TRBJ1-2; D possibly corresponds to TRBD1 (6 bases). V lost 0 bases and J 6 bases, leaving 15 bases between the germline ends. The CDR3 covers 15 residues. Per germline, CDR1 SGHRS and CDR2 YFSETQ. The CDR3 here is CASSLASSRGDGYTF. In nucleotides, the CDR3 is TGCGCCAGCAGCTTGGCGTCGTCCAGGGGCGATGGCTACACCTTC.

The rearrangement links TRBV30 to TRBJ1-3, with D maybe TRBD1 (5 bases). CDR1 is GTSNPN, CDR2 SVGIG, per germline (reference sequence). V lost 1 base to trimming and J lost 9 bases, with 19 bases between them. This CDR3 has 15 amino acids. CDR3 bases: TGTGCCTGGAGTGGCGGGACGCCGCCCATGGGCACCATATATTTT. As protein: CAWSGGTPPMGTIYF.

This chain connects TRBV30 to TRBJ1-1; 7 positions agree with TRBD1. Trimming cost V 0 bases and J 4 bases; bases outside gene matches: 11. Germline CDR1 is GTSNPN and CDR2 is SVGIG (reference sequence). The CDR3 is 16 residues long. In nucleotides, the CDR3 is TGTGCCTGGAGTGTACGGGGAGGGGGCGAAGGCACTGAAGCTTTCTTT. Protein sequence: CAWSVRGGGEGTEAFF.

A note on this clone: Given a far larger clone just one base away, this is likely a sequencing read error. This sample includes further DNA sequences coding for the same CDR3. The chain recombines TRBV20-1 with TRBJ2-2; tentatively, D is TRBD1 or TRBD2 (5 bases each). Trimming removed 6 bases at V and 7 bases at J, with 9 bases between. Germline V lookup: CDR1 DFQATT, CDR2 SNEGSKA (reference sequence). There are 11 residues in the CDR3. The CDR3 DNA reads TGCAGTGCCATGAGGGGCGGGGAGCTGTTTTTT. Translation: CSAMRGGELFF.

The chain couples TRBV27 to TRBJ2-2; D call uncertain. This CDR3 has 14 amino acids. Trimming stripped 7 bases from V and 0 bases from J, with 9 bases between. Germline loops: CDR1 MNHEY, CDR2 SMNVEV (reference sequence). Here the CDR3 DNA reads TGTGCCAGCAAAAGGTTCGCGAACACCGGGGAGCTGTTTTTT. Amino acids: CASKRFANTGELFF.

The chain combines TRBV4-1 with TRBJ2-2; D remains ambiguous. Trimming removed 1 base from V and 3 bases from J, with 6 bases in between. The germline V gene encodes CDR1 MGHRA and CDR2 YSYEKL. This CDR3 comprises 14 residues. CDR3 DNA: TGCGCCAGCAGCCAAGTCCCACACACCGGGGAGCTGTTTTTT. Its translation: CASSQVPHTGELFF.

The J gene is TRBJ2-1, the V gene TRBV7-2; D gene unclear. The CDR3 covers 13 residues. Trimming shortened V by 1 base and J by 7 bases, and 8 bases separated the two germline ends. Germline V lookup: CDR1 SGHTA, CDR2 FQGNSA. CDR3 in amino acids: CASSLDPTNEQFF. The CDR3 DNA sequence: TGTGCCAGCAGCTTAGACCCTACTAATGAGCAGTTCTTC. Full variable domain (outside the CDR3, taken from reference TRBV7-2 and TRBJ2-1): GAGVSQSPSNKVTEKGKDVELRCDPISGHTALYWYRQSLGQGLEFLIYFQGNSAPDKSGLPSDRFSAERTGGSVSTLTIQRTQQEDSAVYLCASSLDPTNEQFFGPGTRLTVL.

As concerns this clone: A much more abundant neighbour one base away suggests this may be a read error. The chain links TRBV5-6 to TRBJ2-7; no clear D. The CDR3 extends over 11 amino acids. CDR1 SGHDT and CDR2 YYEEEE come from the germline V gene. V was trimmed by 4 bases and J by 3 bases, leaving 5 bases between them. CDR3 sequence (DNA): TGTGCCAGCAGCAATGTCTACGAGCAGTACTTC. The encoded protein is CASSNVYEQYF.

The rearrangement uses TRBV7-9 and TRBJ2-7, with a tentative D call TRBD1 (5 bases). Germline assignment: CDR1 SEHNR and CDR2 FQNEAQ (reference sequence). Deletions cut 5 bases from V and 5 bases from J, with 16 bases between. The CDR3 sequence is 14 residues long. In DNA form, the CDR3 reads TGTGCCAGCAGCCGAGACAGATCTGAAGACGAGCAGTACTTC. Translated, it gives CASSRDRSEDEQYF.

Of note for this clone: This same CDR3 is encoded by further DNA sequences in the sample. The V call is TRBV5-1, the J call TRBJ2-3; the D call may be TRBD1 or TRBD2 (5 bases each). Trimming took off 0 bases at V and 0 bases at J, with 8 bases between the two ends. The CDR3 runs to 15 residues. Germline loops: CDR1 SGHRS, CDR2 YFSETQ. The CDR3 DNA reads as TGCGCCAGCAGCTTGGTGGGACCCAGCACAGATACGCAGTATTTT. As protein: CASSLVGPSTDTQYF.

This clone was detected only a few times. The V and J genes are TRBV7-9 and TRBJ2-2, with D unresolved. CDR3 size: 13 residues. Per germline, CDR1 SEHNR and CDR2 FQNEAQ (reference sequence). V lost 5 bases to trimming and J lost 6 bases, with 10 bases between them. CDR3 in DNA: TGTGCCAGCAGCCCCAGCGTGGCCGGGGAGCTGTTTTTT. Its translation: CASSPSVAGELFF.

The rearrangement joins TRBV7-3 to TRBJ2-1; no firm D call. This CDR3 is 15 amino acids long. Germline assignment: CDR1 SGHTA and CDR2 FQGTGA. Trimming shortened V by 0 bases and J by 0 bases, and 6 bases separated the two germline ends. In DNA, the CDR3 is TGTGCCAGCAGCTTAACGTACGTCTCCTACAATGAGCAGTTCTTC. Its translation is CASSLTYVSYNEQFF.

A note on this clone: Relative to the germline gene, one junction end is altered; a read error may explain this. The J gene is TRBJ1-6, the V gene TRBV6-1; 10 bases map to TRBD1. Germline CDR1 MNHNS, CDR2 SASEGT. The CDR3 sequence is 15 residues long. The CDR3 coding sequence is TGTGCCGGCAGCTCGGGACAGGGGAATAATTCACCCCTCCACTTT. Its translation: CAGSSGQGNNSPLHF.

The rearrangement joins TRBV15 to TRBJ2-1; 7 bases match TRBD1. The CDR3 spans 15 residues. Germline values: CDR1 LNHNV, CDR2 YYDKDF (reference sequence). The V and J ends lost 0 bases and 10 bases, in that order; junction bases with no gene match: 9. CDR3: CATSRDQQGNGEQFF. The DNA for the CDR3 is TGTGCCACCAGCAGAGACCAACAGGGGAACGGGGAGCAGTTCTTC.

The chain couples TRBV6-5 to TRBJ2-5; no firm D call. The CDR3 runs 15 residues. Between the trimmed V and J ends, which lost 4 bases and 5 bases, there was a span of 17 bases. Germline lookup yields CDR1 MNHEY and CDR2 SVGAGI. Here the CDR3 DNA reads TGTGCCAGCAGTTTCCCCGGCGCCCCCAGGGAGACCCAGTACTTC. As protein: CASSFPGAPRETQYF.

This clone was recorded once. The chain carries TRBV7-2 and TRBJ2-1, with TRBD2 identical over 9 bases. V lost 3 bases, J lost 8 bases, and 8 bases stayed unmatched. Per the germline V gene, CDR1 is SGHTA and CDR2 is FQGNSA. CDR3 length: 15 residues. The CDR3 reads CASSFLAGDKYEQFF. CDR3 in DNA: TGTGCCAGCAGCTTCTTAGCGGGAGACAAATATGAGCAGTTCTTC.

The chain links TRBV2 to TRBJ2-3, with 7 bases lining up with TRBD2. The CDR3 consists of 15 residues. The germline gives CDR1 SNHLY, CDR2 FYNNEI. The V and J ends lost 4 bases and 3 bases, in that order; junction bases with no gene match: 7. CDR3 nucleotides: TGTGCCAGCAGTGCAGGGCCAGCGGGGACAGATACGCAGTATTTT. It is translated as CASSAGPAGTDTQYF.

This chain joins TRBV14 and TRBJ2-4; 10 positions agree with TRBD2. J lost 6 bases, V lost 6 bases, and 5 bases had no gene match. Germline V gene sequence: CDR1 SGHDN, CDR2 FVKESK. CDR3 length: 14 amino acids. CDR3 sequence (DNA): TGTGCCAGCAGGCTAGCGGGAGAACCAAACATTCAGTACTTC. This sequence encodes CASRLAGEPNIQYF.

This clone showed up just once. The chain's CDR3 is CASSFVGLAGNYEQYF. CDR3 sequence (DNA): TGTGCCAGCAGCTTTGTTGGACTAGCGGGGAACTACGAGCAGTACTTC. The chain uses TRBV5-6 and TRBJ2-7, with 12 bases lining up with TRBD2. The CDR3 is 16 amino acids. Germline V gene lookup returns CDR1 SGHDT and CDR2 YYEEEE. V was clipped by 2 bases and J by 3 bases; unmatched bases: 6.